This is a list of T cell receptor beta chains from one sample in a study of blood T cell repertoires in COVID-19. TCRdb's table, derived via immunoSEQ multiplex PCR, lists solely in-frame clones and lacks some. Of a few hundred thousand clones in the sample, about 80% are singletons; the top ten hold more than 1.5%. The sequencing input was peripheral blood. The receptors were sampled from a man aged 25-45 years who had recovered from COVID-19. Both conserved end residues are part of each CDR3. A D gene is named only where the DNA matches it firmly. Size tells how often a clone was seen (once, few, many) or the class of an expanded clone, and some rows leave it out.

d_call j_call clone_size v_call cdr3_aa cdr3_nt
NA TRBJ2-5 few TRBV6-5 CASSPSQAHETQYF TGTGCCAGCAGCCCCAGCCAGGCGCATGAGACCCAGTACTTC
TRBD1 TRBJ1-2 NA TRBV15 CATSRPGTAYGYTF TGTGCCACCAGCCGCCCAGGGACAGCCTATGGCTACACCTTC
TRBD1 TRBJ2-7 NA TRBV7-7 CASSLGTDRSYEQYF TGTGCCAGCAGCTTGGGGACAGACCGCTCCTACGAGCAGTACTTC
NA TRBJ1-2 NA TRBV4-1 CASSQVPLEGGYTF TGCGCCAGCAGCCAAGTTCCTTTGGAGGGTGGCTACACCTTC
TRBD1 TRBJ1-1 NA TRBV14 CASSRDRATEAFF TGTGCCAGCAGCCGGGACAGGGCCACTGAAGCTTTCTTT
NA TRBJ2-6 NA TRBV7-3 CASSLRDSYSGANVLTF TGTGCCAGCAGCTTAAGGGACTCTTACTCTGGGGCCAACGTCCTGACTTTC
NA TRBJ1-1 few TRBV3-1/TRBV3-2 CASTVQGVTEAFF TGTGCCAGCACCGTACAGGGAGTTACTGAAGCTTTCTTT
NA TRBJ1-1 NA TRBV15 CATSRGAKDEAFF TGTGCCACCAGCAGAGGGGCGAAAGATGAAGCTTTCTTT
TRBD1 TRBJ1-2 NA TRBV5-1 CASSLGQGLGYGYTF TGCGCCAGCAGCTTGGGACAGGGGCTCGGCTATGGCTACACCTTC
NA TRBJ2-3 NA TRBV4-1 CASSQDRAGSLTDTQYF TGCGCCAGCAGCCAAGATCGGGCGGGGTCCCTCACAGATACGCAGTATTTT
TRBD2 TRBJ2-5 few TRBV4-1 CASSQDQEAGGRETQYF TGCGCCAGCAGCCAAGATCAGGAAGCGGGGGGAAGAGAGACCCAGTACTTC